This TCR beta chain was sequenced during a study of shared clonotypes between healthy human individuals. Looking at the study overall: Three plates each covered CD4 naive and memory; CD8 naive two, CD8 memory one. Study-level results: Generally, estimated richness proved larger in naive subsets than it did in memory subsets.

The CDR3 is 15 amino acids. The V gene's germline CDR1 is SGHRS and CDR2 YFSETQ. V lost 2 bases and J 0 bases, leaving 9 bases between the germline ends. As concerns this clone: Its antigen is unidentified.

Naive CD8 cells lacked CD45RO, underwent positive selection for CCR7 and left out terminally differentiated effector memory CD45RA+ cells. The donors, all of them Caucasian adults, lived in Nashville, Tennessee. Once extracted for a subset, genomic DNA was divided evenly among several immunoSEQ plates. Using immunoSEQ multiplex PCR, the repertoire was profiled, and TCRdb retains in-frame clones only, with some absent. The sample has under 600,000 clones, more than 95% seen once. J is TRBJ1-3 and V is TRBV5-1; D call uncertain. The clonotype was recovered from a man between 25 and 39 years old in good health. Sequenced sample: naive CD8+ T cells sorted from blood. CDR3 in DNA: TGCGCCAGCAGCTTCCTGGAGAGCTCTGGAAACACCATATATTTT. Translated, it gives CASSFLESSGNTIYF.